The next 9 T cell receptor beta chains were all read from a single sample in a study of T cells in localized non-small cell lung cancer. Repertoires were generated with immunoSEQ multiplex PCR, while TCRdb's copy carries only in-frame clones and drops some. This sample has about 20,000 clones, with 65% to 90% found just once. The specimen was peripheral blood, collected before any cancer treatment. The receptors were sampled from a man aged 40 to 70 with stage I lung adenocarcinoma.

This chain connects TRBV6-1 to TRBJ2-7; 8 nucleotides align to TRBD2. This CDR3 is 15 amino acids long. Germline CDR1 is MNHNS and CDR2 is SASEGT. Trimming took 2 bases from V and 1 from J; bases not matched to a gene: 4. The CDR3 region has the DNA TGTGCCAGCAGTGAACCTGGCGGGAGGTCCTACGAGCAGTACTTC. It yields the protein CASSEPGGRSYEQYF.

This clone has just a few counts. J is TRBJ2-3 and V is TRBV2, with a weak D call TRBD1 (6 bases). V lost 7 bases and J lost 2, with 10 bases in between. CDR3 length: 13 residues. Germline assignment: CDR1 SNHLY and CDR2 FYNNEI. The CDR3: CASNGQFTDTQYF. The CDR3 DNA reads TGTGCCAGCAACGGACAGTTCACAGATACGCAGTATTTT.

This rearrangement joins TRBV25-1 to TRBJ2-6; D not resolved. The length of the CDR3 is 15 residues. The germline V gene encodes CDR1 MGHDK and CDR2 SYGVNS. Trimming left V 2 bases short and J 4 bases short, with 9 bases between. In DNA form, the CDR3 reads TGTGCCAGCAGTGAAGCCCCCCCGGGGGCCAACGTCCTGACTTTC. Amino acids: CASSEAPPGANVLTF.

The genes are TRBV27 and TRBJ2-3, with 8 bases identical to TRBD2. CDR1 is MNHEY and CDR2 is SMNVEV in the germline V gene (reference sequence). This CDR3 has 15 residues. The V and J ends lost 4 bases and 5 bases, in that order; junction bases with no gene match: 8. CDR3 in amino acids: CASSSTAGAIDTQYF. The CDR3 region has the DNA TGTGCCAGCAGTTCGACAGCGGGAGCTATAGATACGCAGTATTTT.

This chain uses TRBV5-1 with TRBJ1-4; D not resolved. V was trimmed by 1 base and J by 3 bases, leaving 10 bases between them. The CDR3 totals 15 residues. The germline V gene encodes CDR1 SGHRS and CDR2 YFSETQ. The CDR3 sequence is CASSLSGSSNEKLFF. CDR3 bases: TGCGCCAGCAGCTTGAGTGGTTCATCTAATGAAAAACTGTTTTTT. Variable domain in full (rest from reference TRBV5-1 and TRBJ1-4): KAGVTQTPRYLIKTRGQQVTLSCSPISGHRSVSWYQQTPGQGLQFLFEYFSETQRNKGNFPGRFSGRQFSNSRSEMNVSTLELGDSALYLCASSLSGSSNEKLFFGSGTQLSVL.

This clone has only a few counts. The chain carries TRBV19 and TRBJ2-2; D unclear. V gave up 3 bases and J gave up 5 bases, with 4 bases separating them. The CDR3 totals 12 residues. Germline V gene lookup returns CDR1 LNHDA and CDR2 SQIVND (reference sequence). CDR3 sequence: CASSIHTGELFF. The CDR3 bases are TGTGCCAGTAGTATCCATACCGGGGAGCTGTTTTTT. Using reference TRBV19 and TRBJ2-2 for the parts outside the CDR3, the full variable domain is DGGITQSPKYLFRKEGQNVTLSCEQNLNHDAMYWYRQDPGQGLRLIYYSQIVNDFQKGDIAEGYSVSREKKESFPLTVTSAQKNPTAFYLCASSIHTGELFFGEGSRLTVL.

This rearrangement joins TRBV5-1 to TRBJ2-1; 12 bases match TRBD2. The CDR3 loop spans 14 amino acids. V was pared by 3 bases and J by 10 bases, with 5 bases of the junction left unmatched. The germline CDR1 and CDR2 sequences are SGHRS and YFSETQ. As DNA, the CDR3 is TGCGCCAGCAGCTCTGCTAGCGGGAGGGAAGAGCAGTTCTTC. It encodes CASSSASGREEQFF.

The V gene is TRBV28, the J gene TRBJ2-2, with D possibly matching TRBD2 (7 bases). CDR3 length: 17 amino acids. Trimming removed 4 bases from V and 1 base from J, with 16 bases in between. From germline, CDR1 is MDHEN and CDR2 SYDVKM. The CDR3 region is CASSSAGRGLNTGELFF. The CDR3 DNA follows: TGTGCCAGCAGTTCCGCTGGGCGGGGGCTGAACACCGGGGAGCTGTTTTTT.

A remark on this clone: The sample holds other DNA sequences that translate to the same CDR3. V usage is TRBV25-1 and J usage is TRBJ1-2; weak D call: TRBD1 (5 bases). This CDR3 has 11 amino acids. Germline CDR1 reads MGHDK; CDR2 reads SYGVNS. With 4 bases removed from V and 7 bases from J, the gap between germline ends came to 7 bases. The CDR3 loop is CASSAGGGYTF. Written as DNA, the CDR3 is TGTGCCAGCAGTGCCGGGGGTGGCTACACCTTC.